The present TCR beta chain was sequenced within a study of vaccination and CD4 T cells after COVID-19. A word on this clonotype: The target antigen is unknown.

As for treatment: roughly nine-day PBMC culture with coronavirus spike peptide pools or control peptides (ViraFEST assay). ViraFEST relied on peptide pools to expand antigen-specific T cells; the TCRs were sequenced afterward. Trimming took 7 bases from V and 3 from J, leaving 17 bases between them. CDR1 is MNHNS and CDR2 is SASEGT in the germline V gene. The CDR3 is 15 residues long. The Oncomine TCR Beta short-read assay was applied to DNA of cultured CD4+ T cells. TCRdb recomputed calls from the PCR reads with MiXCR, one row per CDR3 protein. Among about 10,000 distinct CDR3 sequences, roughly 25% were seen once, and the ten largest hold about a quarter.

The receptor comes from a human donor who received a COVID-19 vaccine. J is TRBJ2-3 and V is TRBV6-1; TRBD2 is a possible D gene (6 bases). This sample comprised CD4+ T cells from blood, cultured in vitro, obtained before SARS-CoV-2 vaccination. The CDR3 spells CASTFGPGGTDTQYF. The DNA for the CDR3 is TGTGCCAGCACTTTTGGCCCCGGAGGGACAGATACGCAGTATTTT.